The 20 T cell receptor beta chains below all came from one sample that was sequenced in a study of B cell selection in AIRE deficiency (dated by TCRdb to the late 2010s). Libraries were constructed by the immunoSEQ multiplex PCR assay. Not all clones reach the TCRdb copy of this immuneACCESS table, which keeps in-frame sequences only. Checked studies attribute under half of the gap to unresolved V genes and leave the rest unexplained. The sample yields under 30,000 clones; approximately 96% were counted once. The ten largest clones add up to roughly 0.22% of the sample. Conventional CD4 T cells were sorted as CD4+CD127+ cells. The source material was conventional CD4+ T cells sorted from PBMCs. The receptors shown here come from a human donor with AIRE deficiency.

The V gene is TRBV4-2, the J gene TRBJ2-4; D possibly corresponds to TRBD2 (6 bases). Trimming stripped 3 bases from V and 1 base from J, with 22 bases between. The germline V gene encodes CDR1 LGHNA and CDR2 YNFKEQ. The CDR3 covers 19 residues. This chain's CDR3 is CASSQATSPYPGAKNIQYF. CDR3 nucleotide sequence: TGTGCCAGCAGCCAGGCCACTAGCCCCTACCCGGGGGCCAAAAACATTCAGTACTTC.

As DNA, the CDR3 is TGTGCCAGCAGGGGGGCCTCCTACAATGAGCAGTTCTTC. Its translation: CASRGASYNEQFF. This chain joins TRBV6-1 and TRBJ2-1; weak D call: TRBD1 (6 bases). The germline gives CDR1 MNHNS, CDR2 SASEGT. With 6 bases removed from V and 0 bases from J, the gap between germline ends came to 6 bases. The CDR3 has 13 amino acids.

The V call is TRBV4-2, the J call TRBJ2-1, with TRBD2 identical over 8 bases. CDR1 is LGHNA, CDR2 YNFKEQ, per germline. Germline trimming cut 4 bases from V and 10 bases from J; bases unmatched to any gene: 12. CDR3 length: 15 residues. The CDR3, as DNA: TGTGCCAGCAGCCCCGGGACTAGGAATACAAACGAGCAGTTCTTC. Translation: CASSPGTRNTNEQFF.

The chain has TRBV6-1 and TRBJ1-2; the D gene is possibly TRBD1 (5 bases). V was shortened by 6 bases and J by 4 bases, with 15 bases between the two germline ends. The CDR3 sequence is 14 residues long. From germline, CDR1 is MNHNS and CDR2 SASEGT. This CDR3 is CASRSPGGTYGYTF. In DNA form, the CDR3 reads TGTGCCAGCAGGAGCCCGGGAGGGACCTATGGCTACACCTTC.

J is TRBJ2-3 and V is TRBV18, with TRBD1 as a possible D gene (5 bases). CDR3 length: 14 residues. V lost 1 base and J lost 4, with 9 bases in between. Germline V gene sequence: CDR1 KGHSH, CDR2 LQKENI. The CDR3 loop reads CASSPLPGPDTQYF. In DNA form, the CDR3 reads TGTGCCAGCTCACCACTACCAGGGCCAGATACGCAGTATTTT.

In the case of this clone: At one boundary the junction diverges from the germline segment, which might be a read error. The rearrangement links TRBV5-5 to TRBJ2-1, with 14 bases fitting TRBD2. The germline V gene encodes CDR1 SGHKS and CDR2 YYEKEE (reference sequence). The CDR3 runs 17 residues. DNA of the CDR3: TGTGCCAGCAGCTGGGCCGGGACTAGCGGGAGCTACAATGAGCAGCTCTTC. Translation gives CASSWAGTSGSYNEQLF.

The chain is built from TRBV5-1 and TRBJ2-1; D may be TRBD1 (5 bases). V lost 3 bases and J lost 2, with 18 bases in between. The CDR3 spans 17 residues. Germline V gene data show CDR1 as SGHRS and CDR2 as YFSETQ. The CDR3 nucleotides are TGCGCCAGCAGCTCGACGGGCGACAGATCCCCCTACAATGAGCAGTTCTTC. Amino acid sequence: CASSSTGDRSPYNEQFF. Full variable domain (outside the CDR3, taken from reference TRBV5-1 and TRBJ2-1): KAGVTQTPRYLIKTRGQQVTLSCSPISGHRSVSWYQQTPGQGLQFLFEYFSETQRNKGNFPGRFSGRQFSNSRSEMNVSTLELGDSALYLCASSSTGDRSPYNEQFFGPGTRLTVL.

The gene calls are TRBV9 and TRBJ1-5, with 9 bases fitting TRBD1. V shed 0 bases and J 1 base; nucleotides not matched to a gene: 8. CDR1 SGDLS and CDR2 YYNGEE come from the germline V gene. The CDR3 runs 18 residues. CDR3 in amino acids: CASSVGGQGWISNQPQHF. DNA of the CDR3: TGTGCCAGCAGCGTAGGGGGACAGGGTTGGATAAGCAATCAGCCCCAGCATTTT.

V and J are TRBV6-1 and TRBJ1-5, with no clear D. V was clipped by 2 bases and J by 3 bases, with 8 bases between them. There are 14 residues in the CDR3. CDR1 is MNHNS and CDR2 is SASEGT in the germline V gene. CDR3 nucleotides: TGTGCCAGCAGTGAAACCGATCACAATCAGCCCCAGCATTTT. It specifies CASSETDHNQPQHF.

The chain employs TRBV2 and TRBJ1-2; 7 bases are shared with TRBD1. Germline V gene data show CDR1 as SNHLY and CDR2 as FYNNEI. V dropped 4 bases and J dropped 3; count of bases not matched to a gene: 5. The CDR3 length is 14 residues. DNA for the CDR3: TGTGCCAGCAGTGGGACAGGCCTCGACTATGGCTACACCTTC. This sequence encodes CASSGTGLDYGYTF.

This rearrangement joins TRBV18 to TRBJ1-6; 10 positions match TRBD1. This CDR3 is built from 17 residues. Germline V gene lookup returns CDR1 KGHSH and CDR2 LQKENI. The ends lost 6 bases at V and 11 bases at J; junction bases unmatched: 16. The CDR3 spells CASSPVSPGQGTAPLHF. Here the CDR3 DNA reads TGTGCCAGCTCCCCGGTGTCCCCGGGACAGGGGACGGCACCCCTCCACTTT.

The chain has TRBV27 and TRBJ1-2, with TRBD1 identical over 7 bases. Germline trimming cut 4 bases from V and 2 bases from J; bases unmatched to any gene: 7. From germline, CDR1 is MNHEY and CDR2 SMNVEV (reference sequence). The CDR3 is made up of 15 amino acids. The CDR3 region has the DNA TGTGCCAGCAGTTCGATGAAGGGGGCCAACTATGGCTACACCTTC. It translates to CASSSMKGANYGYTF.

The chain couples TRBV11-2 to TRBJ1-1; 12 bases are shared with TRBD1. This CDR3 contains 13 residues. The junction had 5 bases not matched to a gene; V was cut back by 5 bases and J by 10 bases. CDR1 and CDR2 from the germline V gene are SGHAT and FQNNGV. CDR3 DNA: TGTGCCAGCAGCAGGGGACAGGGGGCCCGAGCTTTCTTT. It yields the protein CASSRGQGARAFF.

CDR3 coding DNA: TGTGCCAGCAGTTTAGGTACAGGTCAGGCTTTCTTT. It is translated as CASSLGTGQAFF. The chain is built from TRBV27 and TRBJ1-1; possible D gene TRBD1, 5 bases. CDR3 length equals 12 residues. The V gene's germline CDR1 is MNHEY and CDR2 SMNVEV (reference sequence). V was cut by 2 bases and J by 11 bases, with 12 bases left in between.

This clone occurred once. The rearrangement links TRBV30 to TRBJ2-3; D is undetermined. Germline values: CDR1 GTSNPN, CDR2 SVGIG (reference sequence). This CDR3 is 12 amino acids long. With 3 bases removed from V and 1 base from J, the gap between germline ends came to 5 bases. The CDR3 here is CAWRAGTDTQYF. CDR3 coding DNA: TGTGCCTGGAGGGCCGGCACAGATACGCAGTATTTT.

The CDR3 coding sequence is TGTGCCAGCAGTGACAAACGGGGAACGGCTGAAGCTTTCTTT. Its translation is CASSDKRGTAEAFF. V is TRBV25-1 and J is TRBJ1-1, with D hard to call. The CDR3 consists of 14 residues. Trimming cost V 3 bases and J 6 bases, with 14 bases left between them. Looked up from germline, CDR1 is MGHDK and CDR2 is SYGVNS.

V gene TRBV2 combines with J gene TRBJ1-1; TRBD1 is a possible D gene (5 bases). There are 14 residues in the CDR3. The germline V gene encodes CDR1 SNHLY and CDR2 FYNNEI. The germline V and J ends were trimmed by 6 bases and 1 base, with 12 bases remaining between them. The CDR3 region has the DNA TGTGCCAGCAGCCCGGACGGGGGGAACACTGAAGCTTTCTTT. Protein: CASSPDGGNTEAFF.

The chain couples TRBV5-1 to TRBJ2-7; 7 bases fit TRBD2. The CDR3 length is 14 residues. The germline V gene encodes CDR1 SGHRS and CDR2 YFSETQ. J lost 3 bases, V lost 2 bases, and 5 bases had no gene match. This CDR3 reads CASSLPGGLYEQYF. The DNA for the CDR3 is TGCGCCAGCAGCTTACCGGGAGGACTCTACGAGCAGTACTTC.

The chain couples TRBV11-3 to TRBJ2-1; either TRBD1 or TRBD2 may supply D (6 bases each). Germline values: CDR1 SGHNT, CDR2 YENEEA. V dropped 5 bases and J dropped 5 bases, with 10 bases sitting between them. The CDR3 extends over 13 amino acids. CDR3 region: CASSRGGHNEQFF. The CDR3 DNA sequence: TGTGCCAGCAGCCGAGGGGGGCACAATGAGCAGTTCTTC.

V gene TRBV19 combines with J gene TRBJ2-5; D ambiguous. The germline gives CDR1 LNHDA, CDR2 SQIVND (reference sequence). This CDR3 is 11 amino acids long. V was shortened by 5 bases and J by 0 bases, with 1 base between the two germline ends. The chain's CDR3 is CASSYQETQYF. The DNA of the CDR3 is TGTGCCAGTAGTTACCAAGAGACCCAGTACTTC.